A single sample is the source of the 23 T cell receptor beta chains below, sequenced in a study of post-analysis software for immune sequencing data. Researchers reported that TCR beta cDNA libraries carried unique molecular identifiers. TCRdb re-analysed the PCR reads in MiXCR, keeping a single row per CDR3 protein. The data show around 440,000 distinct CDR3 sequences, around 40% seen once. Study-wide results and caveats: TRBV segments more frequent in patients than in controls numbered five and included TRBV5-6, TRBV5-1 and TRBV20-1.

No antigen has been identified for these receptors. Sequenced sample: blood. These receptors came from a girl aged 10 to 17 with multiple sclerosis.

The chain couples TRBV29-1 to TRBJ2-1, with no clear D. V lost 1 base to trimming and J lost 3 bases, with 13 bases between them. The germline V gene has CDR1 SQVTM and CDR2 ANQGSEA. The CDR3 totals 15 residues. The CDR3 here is CSVEGGSTLYNEQFF. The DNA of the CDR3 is TGCAGCGTTGAAGGGGGATCTACCCTCTACAATGAGCAGTTCTTC.

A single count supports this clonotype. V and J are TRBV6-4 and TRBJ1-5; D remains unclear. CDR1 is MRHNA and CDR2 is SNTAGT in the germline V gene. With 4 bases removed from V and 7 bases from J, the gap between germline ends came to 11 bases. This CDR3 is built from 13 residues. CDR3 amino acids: CASSVSRSQPQHF. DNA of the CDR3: TGTGCCAGCAGTGTCTCCAGGAGCCAGCCCCAGCATTTT.

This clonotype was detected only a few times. The CDR3 region has the DNA TGTGCCAGCGCCCAGGACAGAATAACCTACGAGCAGTACTTC. The encoded protein is CASAQDRITYEQYF. The chain links TRBV27 to TRBJ2-7; D possibly corresponds to TRBD1 (6 bases). V shed 8 bases and J shed 2 bases, with 16 bases lying between them. The CDR3 consists of 14 residues. Germline V gene data show CDR1 as MNHEY and CDR2 as SMNVEV (reference sequence).

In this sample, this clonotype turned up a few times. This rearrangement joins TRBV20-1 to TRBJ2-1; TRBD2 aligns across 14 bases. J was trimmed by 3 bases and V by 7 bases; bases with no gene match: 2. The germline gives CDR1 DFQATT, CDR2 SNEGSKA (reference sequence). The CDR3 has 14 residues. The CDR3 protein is CSGGLAGDYNEQFF. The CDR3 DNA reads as TGCAGTGGGGGACTAGCGGGAGACTACAATGAGCAGTTCTTC.

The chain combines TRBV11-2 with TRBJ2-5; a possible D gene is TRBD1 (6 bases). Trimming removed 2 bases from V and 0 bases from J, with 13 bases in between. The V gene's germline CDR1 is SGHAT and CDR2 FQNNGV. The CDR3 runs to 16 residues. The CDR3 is CASSLRGLQYQETQYF. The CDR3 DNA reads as TGTGCCAGCAGCTTAAGGGGGTTGCAGTACCAAGAGACCCAGTACTTC.

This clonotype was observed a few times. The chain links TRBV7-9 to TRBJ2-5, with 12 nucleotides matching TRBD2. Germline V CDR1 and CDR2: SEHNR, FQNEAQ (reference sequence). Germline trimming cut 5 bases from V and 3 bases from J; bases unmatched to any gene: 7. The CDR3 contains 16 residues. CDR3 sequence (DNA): TGTGCCAGCAGCCCCCGACTAGCGGGAGTTGAAGAGACCCAGTACTTC. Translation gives CASSPRLAGVEETQYF.

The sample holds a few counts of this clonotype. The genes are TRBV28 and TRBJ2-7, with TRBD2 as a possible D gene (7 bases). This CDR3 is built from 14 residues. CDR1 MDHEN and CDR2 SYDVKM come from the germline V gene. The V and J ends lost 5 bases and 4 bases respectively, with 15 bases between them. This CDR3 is CASSRQGREYEQYF. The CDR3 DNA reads TGTGCCAGCAGTCGTCAGGGGAGGGAATACGAGCAGTACTTC.

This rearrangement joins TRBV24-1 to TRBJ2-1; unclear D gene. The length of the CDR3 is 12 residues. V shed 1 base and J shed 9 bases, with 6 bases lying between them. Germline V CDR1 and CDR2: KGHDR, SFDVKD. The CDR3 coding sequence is TGTGCCACCAGTGATTTAGCGAGTGAGCAGTTCTTC. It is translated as CATSDLASEQFF.

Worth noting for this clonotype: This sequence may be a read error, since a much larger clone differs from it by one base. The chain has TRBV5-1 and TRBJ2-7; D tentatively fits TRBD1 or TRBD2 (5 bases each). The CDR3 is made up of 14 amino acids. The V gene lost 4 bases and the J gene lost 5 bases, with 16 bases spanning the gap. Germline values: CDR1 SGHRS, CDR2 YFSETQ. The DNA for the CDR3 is TGCGCCAGCAGCCGGGGACGGGGTCCTAACGAGCAGTACTTC. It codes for CASSRGRGPNEQYF.

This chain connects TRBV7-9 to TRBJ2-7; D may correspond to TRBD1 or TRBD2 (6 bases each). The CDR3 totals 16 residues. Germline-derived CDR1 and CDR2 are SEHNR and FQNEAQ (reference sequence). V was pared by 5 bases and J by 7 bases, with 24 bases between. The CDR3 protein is CASSPGGLATAGEQYF. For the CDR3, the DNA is TGTGCCAGCAGCCCTGGGGGGCTAGCGACCGCGGGGGAGCAGTACTTC.

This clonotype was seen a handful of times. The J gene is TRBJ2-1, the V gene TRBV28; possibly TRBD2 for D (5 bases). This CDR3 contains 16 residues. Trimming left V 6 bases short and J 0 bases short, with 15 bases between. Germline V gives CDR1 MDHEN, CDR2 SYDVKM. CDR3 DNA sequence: TGTGCCAGCAGGGGTCCAGCGGAAAGCTCCTACAATGAGCAGTTCTTC. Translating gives CASRGPAESSYNEQFF.

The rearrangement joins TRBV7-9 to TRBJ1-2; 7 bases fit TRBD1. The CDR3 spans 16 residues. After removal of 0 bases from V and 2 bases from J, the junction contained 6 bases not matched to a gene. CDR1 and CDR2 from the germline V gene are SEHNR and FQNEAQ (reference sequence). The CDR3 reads CASSLAGTARNYGYTF. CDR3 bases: TGTGCCAGCAGCTTAGCTGGGACAGCCAGGAACTATGGCTACACCTTC. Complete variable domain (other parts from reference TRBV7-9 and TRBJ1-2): DTGVSQNPRHKITKRGQNVTFRCDPISEHNRLYWYRQTLGQGPEFLTYFQNEAQLEKSRLLSDRFSAERPKGSFSTLEIQRTEQGDSAMYLCASSLAGTARNYGYTFGSGTRLTVV.

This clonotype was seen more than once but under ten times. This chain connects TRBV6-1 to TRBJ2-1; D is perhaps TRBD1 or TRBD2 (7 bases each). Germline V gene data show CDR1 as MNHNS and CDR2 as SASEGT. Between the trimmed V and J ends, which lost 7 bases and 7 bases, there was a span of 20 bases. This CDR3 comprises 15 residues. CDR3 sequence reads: CASTVRGRAGNEQFF. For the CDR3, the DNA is TGTGCCAGCACCGTCAGGGGGAGGGCCGGGAATGAGCAGTTCTTC.

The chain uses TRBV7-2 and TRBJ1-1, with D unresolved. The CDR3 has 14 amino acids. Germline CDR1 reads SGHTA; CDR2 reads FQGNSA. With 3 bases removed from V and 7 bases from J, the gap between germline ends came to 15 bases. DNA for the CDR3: TGTGCCAGCAGCTTGGCCCAAACTCGGAATGAAGCTTTCTTT. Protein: CASSLAQTRNEAFF. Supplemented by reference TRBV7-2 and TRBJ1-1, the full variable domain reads GAGVSQSPSNKVTEKGKDVELRCDPISGHTALYWYRQSLGQGLEFLIYFQGNSAPDKSGLPSDRFSAERTGGSVSTLTIQRTQQEDSAVYLCASSLAQTRNEAFFGQGTRLTVV.

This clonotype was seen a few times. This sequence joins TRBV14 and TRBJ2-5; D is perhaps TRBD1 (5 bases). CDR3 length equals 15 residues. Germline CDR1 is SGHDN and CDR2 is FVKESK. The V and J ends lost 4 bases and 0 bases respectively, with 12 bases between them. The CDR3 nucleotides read TGTGCCAGCAGCCCCTACAGGAGAAACCAAGAGACCCAGTACTTC. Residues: CASSPYRRNQETQYF.

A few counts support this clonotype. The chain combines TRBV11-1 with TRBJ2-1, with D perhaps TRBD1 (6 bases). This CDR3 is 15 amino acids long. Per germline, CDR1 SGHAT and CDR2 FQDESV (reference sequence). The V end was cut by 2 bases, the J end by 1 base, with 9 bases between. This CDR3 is CASSLLQGSYNEQFF. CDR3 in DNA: TGTGCCAGCAGCTTACTTCAGGGGTCCTACAATGAGCAGTTCTTC.

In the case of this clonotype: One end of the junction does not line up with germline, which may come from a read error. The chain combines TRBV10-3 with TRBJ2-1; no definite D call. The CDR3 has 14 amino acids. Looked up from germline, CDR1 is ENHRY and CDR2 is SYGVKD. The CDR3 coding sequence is TGTGCCATCAGTGAGTTGAGTTACCACAATGAGCTGTTCTTC. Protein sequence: CAISELSYHNELFF.

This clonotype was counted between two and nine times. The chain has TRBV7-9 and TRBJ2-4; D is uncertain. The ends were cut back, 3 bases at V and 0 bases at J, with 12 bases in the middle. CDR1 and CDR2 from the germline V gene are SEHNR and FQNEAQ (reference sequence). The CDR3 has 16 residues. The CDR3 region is CASSLQSEIAKNIQYF. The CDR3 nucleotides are TGTGCCAGCAGCTTGCAATCCGAGATAGCCAAAAACATTCAGTACTTC.

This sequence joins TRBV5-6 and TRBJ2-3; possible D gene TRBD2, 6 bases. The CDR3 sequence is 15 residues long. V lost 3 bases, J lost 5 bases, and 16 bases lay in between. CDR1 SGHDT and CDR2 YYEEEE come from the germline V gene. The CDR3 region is CASSSTGTPEDTQYF. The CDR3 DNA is TGTGCCAGCAGCTCGACGGGGACTCCAGAAGATACGCAGTATTTT.

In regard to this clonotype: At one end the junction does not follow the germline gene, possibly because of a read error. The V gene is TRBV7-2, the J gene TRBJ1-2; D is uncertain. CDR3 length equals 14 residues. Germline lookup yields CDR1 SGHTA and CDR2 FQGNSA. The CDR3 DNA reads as TGTGCCAGCAGCTTAAGCACAGACTCGCATGGCTACACCTTT. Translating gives CASSLSTDSHGYTF.

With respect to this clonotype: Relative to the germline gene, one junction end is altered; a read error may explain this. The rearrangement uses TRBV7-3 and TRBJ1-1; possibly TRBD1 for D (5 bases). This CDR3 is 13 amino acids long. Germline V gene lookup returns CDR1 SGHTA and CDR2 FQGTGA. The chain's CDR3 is CVSSPSWDLEAFF. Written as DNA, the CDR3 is TGTGTCAGCAGCCCATCATGGGACCTTGAAGCTTTCTTT. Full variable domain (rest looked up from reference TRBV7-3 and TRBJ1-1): GAGVSQTPSNKVTEKGKYVELRCDPISGHTALYWYRQSLGQGPEFLIYFQGTGAADDSGLPNDRFFAVRPEGSVSTLKIQRTERGDSAVYLCVSSPSWDLEAFFGQGTRLTVV.

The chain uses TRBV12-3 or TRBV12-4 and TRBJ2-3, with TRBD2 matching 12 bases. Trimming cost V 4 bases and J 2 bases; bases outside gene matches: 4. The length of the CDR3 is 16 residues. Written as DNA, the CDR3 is TGTGCCAGCAGTTCCAGGACTAGCGGGATCACAGATACGCAGTATTTT. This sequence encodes CASSSRTSGITDTQYF.

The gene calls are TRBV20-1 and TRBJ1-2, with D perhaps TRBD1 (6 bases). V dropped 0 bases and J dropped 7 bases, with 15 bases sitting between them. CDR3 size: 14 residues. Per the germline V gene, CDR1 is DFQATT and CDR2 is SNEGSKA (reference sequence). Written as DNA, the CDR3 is TGCAGTGCTAGAGATACAGGGTGGGAGGGTGGCTACACCTTC. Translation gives CSARDTGWEGGYTF.